The following is a TCR beta chain sequence with its context. As yet, its antigen is unknown. The sample comes from a study of cytomegalovirus exposure and HLA in healthy donors. Points from the study as a whole: Highly shared sequence variants in one cluster were likely a sequencing artifact. While the bulk of TCR sequences proved rare, some public TCRs turned up in many donors. Equally common other TCR beta chains were less clonally expanded than HLA-associated ones, a later analysis found. A missense DCLRE1C variant was associated with V- and J-gene trimming of TCR beta chains in a later analysis, and an independent cohort replicated the association.

A multiplex PCR was run with 60 Vbeta primers and 13 Jbeta primers. Clones were read by immunoSEQ multiplex PCR, and TCRdb kept only the in-frame ones, dropping some. The repertoire holds 85,000 to 100,000 clones, around 74% seen once, with about 6.6% in the top ten. Germline V gives CDR1 SNHLY, CDR2 FYNNEI. Trimming took 6 bases from V and 0 from J, leaving 11 bases between them. CDR3 size: 15 residues. This TCR was recovered from a man in his forties in good health and CMV-seropositive. The sample taken for sequencing was PBMCs. The chain is built from TRBV2 and TRBJ2-2; TRBD2 might be the D (6 bases). The CDR3 region is CASRVGLSNTGELFF. Here the CDR3 DNA reads TGTGCCAGCAGGGTCGGACTATCGAACACCGGGGAGCTGTTTTTT. Filled out from reference TRBV2 and TRBJ2-2, the complete variable domain reads EPEVTQTPSHQVTQMGQEVILRCVPISNHLYFYWYRQILGQKVEFLVSFYNNEISEKSEIFDDQFSVERPDGSNFTLKIRSTKLEDSAMYFCASRVGLSNTGELFFGEGSRLTVL.